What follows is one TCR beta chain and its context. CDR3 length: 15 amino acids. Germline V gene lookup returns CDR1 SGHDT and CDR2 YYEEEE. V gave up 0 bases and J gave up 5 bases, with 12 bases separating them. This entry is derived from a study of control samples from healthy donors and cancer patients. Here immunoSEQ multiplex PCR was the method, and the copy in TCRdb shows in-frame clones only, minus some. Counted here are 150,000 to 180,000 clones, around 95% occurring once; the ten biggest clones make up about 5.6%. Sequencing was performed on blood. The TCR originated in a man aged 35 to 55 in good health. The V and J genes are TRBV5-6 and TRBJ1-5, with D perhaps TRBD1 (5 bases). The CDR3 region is CASSLGDRDDQPQHF. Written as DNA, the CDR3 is TGTGCCAGCAGCTTGGGCGATAGGGACGATCAGCCCCAGCATTTT.